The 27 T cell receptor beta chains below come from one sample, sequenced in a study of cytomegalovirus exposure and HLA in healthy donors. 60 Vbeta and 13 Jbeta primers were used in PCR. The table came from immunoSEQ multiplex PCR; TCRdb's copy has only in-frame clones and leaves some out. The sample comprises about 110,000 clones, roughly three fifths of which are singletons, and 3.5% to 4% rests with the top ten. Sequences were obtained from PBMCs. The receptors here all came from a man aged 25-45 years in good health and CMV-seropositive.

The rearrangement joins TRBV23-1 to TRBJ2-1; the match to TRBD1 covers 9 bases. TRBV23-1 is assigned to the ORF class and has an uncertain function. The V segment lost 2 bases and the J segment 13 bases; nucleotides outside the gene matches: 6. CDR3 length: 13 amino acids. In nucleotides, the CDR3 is TGCGCCAGCAGTCAAAGACAGGGGGTTCGCCAGTTCTTC. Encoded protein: CASSQRQGVRQFF.

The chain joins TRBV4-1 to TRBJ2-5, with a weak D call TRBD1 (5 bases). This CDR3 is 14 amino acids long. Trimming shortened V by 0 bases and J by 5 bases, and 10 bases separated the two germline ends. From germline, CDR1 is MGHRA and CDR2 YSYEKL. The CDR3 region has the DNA TGCGCCAGCAGCCAAGATCCAGGGCAGGAGACCCAGTACTTC. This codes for CASSQDPGQETQYF.

The CDR3 region has the DNA TGTGCCAGCAGCCAAGCGACAGGCAATCAGCCCCAGCATTTT. It specifies CASSQATGNQPQHF. The chain joins TRBV4-2 to TRBJ1-5, with D maybe TRBD1 (5 bases). The germline gives CDR1 LGHNA, CDR2 YNFKEQ. V dropped 1 base and J dropped 2 bases, with 6 bases sitting between them. The CDR3 is 14 amino acids.

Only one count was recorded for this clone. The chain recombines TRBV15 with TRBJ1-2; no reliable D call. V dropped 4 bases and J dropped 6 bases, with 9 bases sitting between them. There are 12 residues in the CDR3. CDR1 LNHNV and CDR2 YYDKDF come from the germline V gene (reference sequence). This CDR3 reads CATSTPGDGYTF. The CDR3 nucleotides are TGTGCCACCAGCACCCCCGGGGATGGCTACACCTTC.

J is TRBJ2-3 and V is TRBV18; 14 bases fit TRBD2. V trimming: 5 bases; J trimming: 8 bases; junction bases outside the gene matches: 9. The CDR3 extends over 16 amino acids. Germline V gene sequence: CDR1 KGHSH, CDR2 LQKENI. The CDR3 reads CASSSSGTSGGVTQYF. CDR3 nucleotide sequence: TGTGCCAGCTCAAGCAGCGGGACTAGCGGGGGAGTTACGCAGTATTTT.

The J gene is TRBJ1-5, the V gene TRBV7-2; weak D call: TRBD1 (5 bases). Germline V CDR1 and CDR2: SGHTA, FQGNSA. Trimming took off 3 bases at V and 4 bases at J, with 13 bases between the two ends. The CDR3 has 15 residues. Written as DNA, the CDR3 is TGTGCCAGCAGCTTGGGTCTGGGGGGGAATCAGCCCCAGCATTTT. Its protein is CASSLGLGGNQPQHF.

The CDR3 here is CASSLVGTGDGYEQYF. CDR3 DNA sequence: TGTGCCAGCAGCTTAGTGGGGACAGGGGACGGATACGAGCAGTACTTC. The V and J genes are TRBV7-8 and TRBJ2-7; 10 nucleotides match TRBD1. From germline, CDR1 is SGHVS and CDR2 FQNEAQ. With 1 base clipped from V and 4 bases from J, the junction kept 7 bases outside the gene matches. The CDR3 is 16 amino acids.

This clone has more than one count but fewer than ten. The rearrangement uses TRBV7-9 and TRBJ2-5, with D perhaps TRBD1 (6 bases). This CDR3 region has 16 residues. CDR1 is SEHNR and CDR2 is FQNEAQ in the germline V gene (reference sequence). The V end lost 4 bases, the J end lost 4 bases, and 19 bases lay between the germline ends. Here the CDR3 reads CASSSLRDIPTETQYF. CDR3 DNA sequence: TGTGCCAGCAGCTCCCTCCGGGACATACCCACAGAGACCCAGTACTTC. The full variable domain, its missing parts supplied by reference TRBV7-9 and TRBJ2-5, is DTGVSQNPRHKITKRGQNVTFRCDPISEHNRLYWYRQTLGQGPEFLTYFQNEAQLEKSRLLSDRFSAERPKGSFSTLEIQRTEQGDSAMYLCASSSLRDIPTETQYFGPGTRLLVL.

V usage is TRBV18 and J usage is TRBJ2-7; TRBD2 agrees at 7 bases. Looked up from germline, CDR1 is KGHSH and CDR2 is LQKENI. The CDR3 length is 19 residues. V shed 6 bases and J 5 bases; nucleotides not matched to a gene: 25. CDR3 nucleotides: TGTGCCAGCTCCTCCTCCGCGCGGGCCGGGGGGACCCCCCTGGACGAGCAGTACTTC. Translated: CASSSSARAGGTPLDEQYF. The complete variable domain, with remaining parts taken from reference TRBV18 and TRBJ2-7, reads NAGVMQNPRHLVRRRGQEARLRCSPMKGHSHVYWYRQLPEEGLKFMVYLQKENIIDESGMPKERFSAEFPKEGPSILRIQQVVRGDSAAYFCASSSSARAGGTPLDEQYFGPGTRLTVT.

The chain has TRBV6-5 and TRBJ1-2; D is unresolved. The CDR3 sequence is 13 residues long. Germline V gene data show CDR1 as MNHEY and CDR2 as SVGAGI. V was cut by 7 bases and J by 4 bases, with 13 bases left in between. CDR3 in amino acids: CASNHGEGYGYTF. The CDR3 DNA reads TGTGCCAGCAACCACGGGGAGGGCTATGGCTACACCTTC.

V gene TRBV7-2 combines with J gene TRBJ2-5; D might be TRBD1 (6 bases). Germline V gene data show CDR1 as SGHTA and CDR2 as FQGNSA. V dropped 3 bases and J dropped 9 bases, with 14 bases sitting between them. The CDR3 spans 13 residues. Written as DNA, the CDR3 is TGTGCCAGCAGCTTTGGGGGCGTAATGGCCCAGTACTTC. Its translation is CASSFGGVMAQYF.

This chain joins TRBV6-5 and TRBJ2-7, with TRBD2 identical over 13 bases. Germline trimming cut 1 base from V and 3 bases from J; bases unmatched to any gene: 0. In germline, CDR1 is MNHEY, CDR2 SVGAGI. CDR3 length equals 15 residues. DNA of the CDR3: TGTGCCAGCAGTTACTGGACTAGCGGGGGCTACGAGCAGTACTTC. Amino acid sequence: CASSYWTSGGYEQYF.

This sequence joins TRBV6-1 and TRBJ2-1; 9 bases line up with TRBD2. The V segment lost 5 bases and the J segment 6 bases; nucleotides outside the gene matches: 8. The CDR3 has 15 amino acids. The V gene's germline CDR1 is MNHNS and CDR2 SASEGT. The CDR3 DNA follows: TGTGCCAGCAGTCCCGGACTAGCGTTGGGCAATGAGCAGTTCTTC. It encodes CASSPGLALGNEQFF.

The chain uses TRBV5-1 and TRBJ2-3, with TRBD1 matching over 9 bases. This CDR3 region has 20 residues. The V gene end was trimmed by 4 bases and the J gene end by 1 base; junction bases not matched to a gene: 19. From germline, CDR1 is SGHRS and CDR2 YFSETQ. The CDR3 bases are TGCGCCAGCAGCCTCCGGGACAGGGCCGCCCTAGGACAACGCACAGATACGCAGTATTTT. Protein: CASSLRDRAALGQRTDTQYF.

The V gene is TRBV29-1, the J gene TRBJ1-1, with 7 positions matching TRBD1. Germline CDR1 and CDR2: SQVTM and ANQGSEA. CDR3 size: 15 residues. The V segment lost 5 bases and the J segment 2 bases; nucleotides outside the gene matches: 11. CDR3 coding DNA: TGCAGCGTTTCAGACAGGGCGAACTTAAACACTGAAGCTTTCTTT. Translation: CSVSDRANLNTEAFF.

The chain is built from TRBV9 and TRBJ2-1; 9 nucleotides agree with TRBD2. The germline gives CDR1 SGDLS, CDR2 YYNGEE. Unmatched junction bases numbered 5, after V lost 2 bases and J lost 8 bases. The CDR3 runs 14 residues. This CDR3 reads CASSVSAGGYEQFF. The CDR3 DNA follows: TGTGCCAGCAGCGTGTCAGCGGGGGGCTATGAGCAGTTCTTC.

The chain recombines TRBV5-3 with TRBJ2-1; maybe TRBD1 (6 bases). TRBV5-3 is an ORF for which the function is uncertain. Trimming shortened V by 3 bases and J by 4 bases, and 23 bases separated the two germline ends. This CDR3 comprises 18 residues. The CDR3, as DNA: TGTGCCAGAAGCTCCTGCTGGGACATGGAGGTCATTTACAATGAGCAGTTCTTC. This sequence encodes CARSSCWDMEVIYNEQFF.

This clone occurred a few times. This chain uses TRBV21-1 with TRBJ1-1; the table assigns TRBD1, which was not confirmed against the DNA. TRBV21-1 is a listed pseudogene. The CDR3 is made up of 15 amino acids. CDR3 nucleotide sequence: TGTGCCAGCAGACCTGGAGGGACAGGTGGCACTGAAGCTTTCTTT. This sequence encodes CASRPGGTGGTEAFF.

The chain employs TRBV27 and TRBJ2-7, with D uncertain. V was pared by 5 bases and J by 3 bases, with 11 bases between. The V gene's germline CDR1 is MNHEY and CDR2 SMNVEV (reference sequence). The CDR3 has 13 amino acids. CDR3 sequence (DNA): TGTGCCAGCAGTACCGGTGAGGTCTACGAGCAGTACTTC. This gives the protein CASSTGEVYEQYF.

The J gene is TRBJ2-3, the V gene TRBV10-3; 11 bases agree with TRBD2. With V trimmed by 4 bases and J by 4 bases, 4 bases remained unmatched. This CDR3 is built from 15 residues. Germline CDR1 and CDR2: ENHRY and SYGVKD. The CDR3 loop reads CAISALAGGPDTQYF. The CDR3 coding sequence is TGTGCCATCAGTGCCCTAGCGGGGGGTCCAGATACGCAGTATTTT.

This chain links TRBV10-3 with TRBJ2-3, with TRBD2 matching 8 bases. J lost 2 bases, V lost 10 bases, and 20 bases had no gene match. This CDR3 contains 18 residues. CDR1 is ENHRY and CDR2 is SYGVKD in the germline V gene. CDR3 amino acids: CATHSSRGVSIFTDTQYF. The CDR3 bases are TGTGCCACCCATTCATCGCGGGGGGTGAGCATTTTCACAGATACGCAGTATTTT.

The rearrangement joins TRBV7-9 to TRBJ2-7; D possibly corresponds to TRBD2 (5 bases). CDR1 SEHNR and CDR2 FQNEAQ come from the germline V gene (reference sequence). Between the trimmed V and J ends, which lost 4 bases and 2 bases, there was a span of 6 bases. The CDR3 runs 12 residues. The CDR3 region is CASSSGTYEQYF. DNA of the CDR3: TGTGCCAGCAGCTCCGGGACCTACGAGCAGTACTTC.

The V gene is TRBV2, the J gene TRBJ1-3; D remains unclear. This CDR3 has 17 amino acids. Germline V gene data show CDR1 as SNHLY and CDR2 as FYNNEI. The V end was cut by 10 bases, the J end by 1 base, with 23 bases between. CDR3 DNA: TGTGCCACCCAGCAGGTCTCGCTTATGGTTTCTGGAAACACCATATATTTT. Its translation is CATQQVSLMVSGNTIYF.

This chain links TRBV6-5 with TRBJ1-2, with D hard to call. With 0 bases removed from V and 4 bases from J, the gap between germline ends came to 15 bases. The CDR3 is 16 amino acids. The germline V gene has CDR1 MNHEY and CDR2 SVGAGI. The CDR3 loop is CASSYSVPSGRYGYTF. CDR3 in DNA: TGTGCCAGCAGTTACTCGGTCCCAAGCGGACGCTATGGCTACACCTTC.

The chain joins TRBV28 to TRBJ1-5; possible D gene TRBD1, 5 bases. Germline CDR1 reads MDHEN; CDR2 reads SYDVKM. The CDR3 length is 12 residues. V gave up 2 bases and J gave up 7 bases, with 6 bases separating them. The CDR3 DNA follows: TGTGCCAGCAGTTTACAGGGACAGCCCCAGCATTTT. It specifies CASSLQGQPQHF. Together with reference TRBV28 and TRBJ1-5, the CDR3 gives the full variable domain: DVKVTQSSRYLVKRTGEKVFLECVQDMDHENMFWYRQDPGLGLRLIYFSYDVKMKEKGDIPEGYSVSREKKERFSLILESASTNQTSMYLCASSLQGQPQHFGDGTRLSIL.

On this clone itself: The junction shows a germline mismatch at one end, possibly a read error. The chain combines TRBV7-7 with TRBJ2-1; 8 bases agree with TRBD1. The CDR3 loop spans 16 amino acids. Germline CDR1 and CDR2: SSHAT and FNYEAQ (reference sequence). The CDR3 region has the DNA TGTGCTAGCAGCCCCTCCCCCCAGGGGGCGAGGGGGGAGCAGTTCTTC. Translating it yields CASSPSPQGARGEQFF.

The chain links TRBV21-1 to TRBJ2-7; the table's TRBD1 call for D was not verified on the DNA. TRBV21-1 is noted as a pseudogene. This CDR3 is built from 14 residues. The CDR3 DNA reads TGTGCCAGCAGCGGGGGCAGGGTCCCCTACGAGCAGTACTTC. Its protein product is CASSGGRVPYEQYF.